These 7 T cell receptor beta chains were sequenced from one sample in a study of blood T cells in healthy people across ages. Using a J-beta primer mix together with a sample-barcoded 5' primer, a second PCR was run for about 6 to 12 cycles. TCRdb reprocessed the 5' RACE reads via MiXCR and lists one record per CDR3 protein. This table holds 450,000 to 700,000 distinct CDR3 sequences, 25% to 30% found once. Input material: blood. The receptors originated from a woman aged 65 to 85 in good health.

This clonotype occurred a few times. The genes are TRBV5-6 and TRBJ2-6, with 7 bases lining up with TRBD1. CDR1 is SGHDT and CDR2 is YYEEEE in the germline V gene. V trimming: 5 bases; J trimming: 0 bases; junction bases outside the gene matches: 5. CDR3 length equals 16 residues. The CDR3 bases are TGTGCCAGCAGTAAGGACAGGACCTCTGGGGCCAACGTCCTGACTTTC. Translated, it gives CASSKDRTSGANVLTF. Full variable domain (missing parts from reference TRBV5-6 and TRBJ2-6): DAGVTQSPTHLIKTRGQQVTLRCSPKSGHDTVSWYQQALGQGPQFIFQYYEEEERQRGNFPDRFSGHQFPNYSSELNVNALLLGDSALYLCASSKDRTSGANVLTFGAGSRLTVL.

This clonotype was picked up a small number of times. The rearrangement joins TRBV6-2 or TRBV6-3 to TRBJ2-5, with 8 nucleotides matching TRBD2. The end of the DNA fits TRBJ2-1 better, so the J call may be wrong. The CDR3 loop spans 14 amino acids. Germline values: CDR1 MNHEY, CDR2 SVGEGT. The CDR3 nucleotides are TGTGCCAGCAGTCCGGGGGGGGGCCGGGATGAGCAGTTCTTC. This gives the protein CASSPGGGRDEQFF.

This clonotype was counted only a few times. The rearrangement joins TRBV5-1 to TRBJ2-3, with D possibly TRBD2 on 6 matching bases. Trimming removed 8 bases at V and 8 bases at J, with 18 bases between. The CDR3 loop spans 13 amino acids. Germline CDR1 is SGHRS and CDR2 is YFSETQ. The CDR3 is CARTVRGAGTQYF. DNA for the CDR3: TGCGCCAGAACCGTGCGGGGAGCAGGTACGCAGTATTTT.

V and J are TRBV6-2 or TRBV6-3 and TRBJ2-2; a possible D gene is TRBD1 (5 bases). There are 15 residues in the CDR3. The germline V and J ends were trimmed by 1 base and 2 bases, with 8 bases remaining between them. Germline CDR1 is MNHEY and CDR2 is SVGEGT. CDR3 DNA sequence: TGTGCCAGCAGTTACTATCAGGGAAACACCGGGGAGCTGTTTTTT. Residues: CASSYYQGNTGELFF.

This rearrangement joins TRBV12-3 or TRBV12-4 to TRBJ2-4, with 7 bases aligning to TRBD1. This CDR3 spans 14 amino acids. V dropped 5 bases and J dropped 4; count of bases not matched to a gene: 5. This chain's CDR3 is CASSRQGSKNIQYF. The DNA of the CDR3 is TGTGCCAGCAGTAGACAGGGATCGAAAAACATTCAGTACTTC.

This clonotype has a handful of counts. This chain connects TRBV9 to TRBJ2-1; 11 nucleotides line up with TRBD2. The CDR3 runs 15 residues. Germline assignment: CDR1 SGDLS and CDR2 YYNGEE. V was clipped by 4 bases and J by 6 bases; unmatched bases: 6. CDR3 bases: TGTGCCAGCAGCACCAGACTAGCGGGGCCCAATGAGCAGTTCTTC. This encodes CASSTRLAGPNEQFF.

There are many counts of this clonotype. V usage is TRBV15 and J usage is TRBJ2-7; D unresolved. CDR3 length: 14 amino acids. Trimming removed 0 bases from V and 4 bases from J, with 10 bases in between. Germline CDR1 is LNHNV and CDR2 is YYDKDF (reference sequence). The CDR3 protein is CATSRDLGGYEQYF. CDR3 nucleotide sequence: TGTGCCACCAGCAGAGATCTAGGCGGATACGAGCAGTACTTC.